Below, one T cell receptor beta chain is given with its context. Its antigen is as yet unknown. The repertoire was sequenced with immunoSEQ multiplex PCR; TCRdb's copy has only in-frame clones and lacks some. This sample has millions of clones, with 95% found just once. The data belong to a study of shared clonotypes between healthy human individuals. Study-wide background: Per donor, three plates held CD4 naive cells, three held CD4 memory, two held CD8 naive and one held CD8 memory.

Points from the study as a whole: On the whole, naive subsets had larger estimated richness than memory subsets had. The researchers took only blood, and tissue repertoires probably look different.

V dropped 5 bases and J dropped 7 bases, with 8 bases sitting between them. Germline V gives CDR1 SGHAT, CDR2 FQDESV (reference sequence). This CDR3 spans 12 amino acids. V usage is TRBV11-1 and J usage is TRBJ2-2, with D unclear. This receptor was identified in a man aged 18 to 30 in good health. Source material: naive CD4+ T cells sorted from blood. Subset specified: CD45RA+ positively selected. The chain's CDR3 is CASSPPVGELFF. CDR3 bases: TGTGCCAGCAGCCCCCCTGTCGGGGAGCTGTTTTTT.